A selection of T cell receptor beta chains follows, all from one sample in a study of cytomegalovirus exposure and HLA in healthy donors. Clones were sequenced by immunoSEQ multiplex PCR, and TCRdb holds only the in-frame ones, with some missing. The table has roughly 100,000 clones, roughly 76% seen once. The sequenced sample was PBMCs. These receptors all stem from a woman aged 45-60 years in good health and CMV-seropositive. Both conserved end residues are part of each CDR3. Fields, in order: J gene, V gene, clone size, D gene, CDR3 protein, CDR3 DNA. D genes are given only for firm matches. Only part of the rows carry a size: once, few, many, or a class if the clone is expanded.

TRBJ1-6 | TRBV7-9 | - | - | CASSLVTGIYSPLHF | TGTGCCAGCAGCTTAGTAACAGGGATTTATTCACCCCTCCACTTT
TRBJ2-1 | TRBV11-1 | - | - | CASSFIRDFPYNEQFF | TGTGCCAGCAGCTTTATCAGGGACTTCCCATACAATGAGCAGTTCTTC
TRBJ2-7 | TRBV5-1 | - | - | CASSRISGVPTSYEQYF | TGCGCCAGCAGCCGAATCTCAGGGGTCCCCACCTCCTACGAGCAGTACTTC
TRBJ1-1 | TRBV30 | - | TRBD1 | CAWSTKTGRYTEAFF | TGTGCCTGGAGTACAAAGACAGGGCGTTACACTGAAGCTTTCTTT
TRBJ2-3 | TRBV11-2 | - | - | CASSSPGGATDTQYF | TGTGCCAGCAGCTCCCCCGGAGGGGCAACAGATACGCAGTATTTT
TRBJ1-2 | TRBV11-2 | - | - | CASSSEGYGYTF | TGTGCCAGCAGCTCGGAGGGCTATGGCTACACCTTC
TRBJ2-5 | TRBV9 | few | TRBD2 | CASSGLAGGGGSETQYF | TGTGCCAGCAGCGGACTAGCGGGGGGCGGGGGATCGGAGACCCAGTACTTC
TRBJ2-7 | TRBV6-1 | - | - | CASSEFGEEGYEQYF | TGTGCCAGCAGTGAATTCGGGGAAGAAGGGTACGAGCAGTACTTC
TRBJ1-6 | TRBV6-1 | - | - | CASSARGSNSPLHF | TGTGCCAGCAGTGCGCGGGGAAGCAATTCACCCCTCCACTTT
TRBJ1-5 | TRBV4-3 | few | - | CASSQEGGDGPQHF | TGCGCCAGCAGCCAAGAAGGAGGGGATGGGCCCCAGCATTTT
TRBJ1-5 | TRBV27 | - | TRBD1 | CASSLASGGNQPQHF | TGTGCCAGCAGTTTAGCGTCAGGGGGAAATCAGCCCCAGCATTTT
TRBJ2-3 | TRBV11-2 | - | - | CASSLAPADTQYF | TGTGCCAGCAGCTTAGCCCCGGCAGATACGCAGTATTTT
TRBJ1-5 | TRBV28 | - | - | CASSQHPLVGTRHF | TGTGCCAGCAGCCAGCACCCCCTTGTGGGGACAAGGCATTTT
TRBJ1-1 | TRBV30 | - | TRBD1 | CAWRPRQGAGTEAFF | TGTGCCTGGAGGCCCCGACAGGGGGCGGGAACTGAAGCTTTCTTT
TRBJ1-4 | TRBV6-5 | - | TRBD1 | CASKSGGEGKLFF | TGTGCCAGCAAATCAGGGGGCGAGGGAAAACTGTTTTTT
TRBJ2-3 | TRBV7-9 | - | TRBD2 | CASSFQLLADTDTQYF | TGTGCCAGCAGCTTCCAGTTACTAGCGGATACGGATACGCAGTATTTT
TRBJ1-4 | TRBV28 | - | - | CAARDSATNEKLFF | TGTGCCGCCCGGGACTCCGCAACTAATGAAAAACTGTTTTTT
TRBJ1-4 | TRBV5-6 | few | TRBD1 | CASSVDRDFEKLFF | TGTGCCAGCAGCGTGGACAGGGATTTTGAAAAACTGTTTTTT
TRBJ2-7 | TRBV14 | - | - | CASSRALYEQYF | TGTGCCAGCAGCCGGGCCCTCTACGAGCAGTACTTC
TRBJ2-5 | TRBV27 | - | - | CASSLHYQEAQYF | TGTGCCAGCAGTTTACACTACCAAGAGGCCCAGTACTTC
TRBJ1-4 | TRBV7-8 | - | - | CASSLAWRTRVWSGEKLFF | TGTGCCAGCAGCTTAGCGTGGAGAACTAGGGTGTGGAGTGGGGAAAAACTGTTTTTT
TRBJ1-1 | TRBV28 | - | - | CASSLGLTEAFF | TGTGCCAGCAGTTTGGGACTGACTGAAGCTTTCTTT
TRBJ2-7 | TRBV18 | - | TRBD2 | CASSPPQSGVHSYEQYF | TGTGCCAGCTCACCACCGCAAAGCGGGGTCCACTCCTACGAGCAGTACTTC
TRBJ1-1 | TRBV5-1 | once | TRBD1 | CASRGDRGHQDTEAFF | TGCGCCAGCAGAGGGGACAGGGGTCATCAGGACACTGAAGCTTTCTTT